This T cell receptor beta chain comes out of a study of blood T cell repertoires in COVID-19. Here immunoSEQ multiplex PCR was the method, and the copy in TCRdb shows in-frame clones only, minus some. This sample yields 95,000 to 150,000 clones, of which approximately 90% are seen a single time; roughly 2.2% belongs to the top ten. Trimming left V 0 bases short and J 5 bases short, with 14 bases between. Germline CDR1 reads LNHDA; CDR2 reads SQIVND (reference sequence). CDR3 length equals 16 residues. V gene TRBV19 combines with J gene TRBJ2-4; perhaps TRBD2 as D (7 bases). The specimen was peripheral blood. This TCR was recovered from a woman between 50 and 59 years old with acute or convalescent COVID-19. CDR3 sequence reads: CASSIDAGEGENIQYF. The CDR3, as DNA: TGTGCCAGTAGTATAGATGCGGGGGAGGGGGAAAACATTCAGTACTTC.